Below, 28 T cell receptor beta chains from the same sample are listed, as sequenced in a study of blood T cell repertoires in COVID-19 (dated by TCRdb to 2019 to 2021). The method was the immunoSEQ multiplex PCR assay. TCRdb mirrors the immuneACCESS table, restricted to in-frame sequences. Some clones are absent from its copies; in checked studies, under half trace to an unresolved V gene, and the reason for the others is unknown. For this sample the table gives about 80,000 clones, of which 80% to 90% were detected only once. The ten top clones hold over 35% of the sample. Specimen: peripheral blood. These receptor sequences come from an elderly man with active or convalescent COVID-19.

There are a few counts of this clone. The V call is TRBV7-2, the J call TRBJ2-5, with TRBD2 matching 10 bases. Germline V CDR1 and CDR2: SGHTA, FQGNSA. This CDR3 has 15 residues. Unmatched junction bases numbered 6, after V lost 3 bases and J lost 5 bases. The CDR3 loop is CASSFQAGGLETQYF. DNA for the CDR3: TGTGCCAGCAGCTTCCAAGCGGGAGGGCTTGAGACCCAGTACTTC. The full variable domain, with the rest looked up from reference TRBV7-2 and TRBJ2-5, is GAGVSQSPSNKVTEKGKDVELRCDPISGHTALYWYRQSLGQGLEFLIYFQGNSAPDKSGLPSDRFSAERTGGSVSTLTIQRTQQEDSAVYLCASSFQAGGLETQYFGPGTRLLVL.

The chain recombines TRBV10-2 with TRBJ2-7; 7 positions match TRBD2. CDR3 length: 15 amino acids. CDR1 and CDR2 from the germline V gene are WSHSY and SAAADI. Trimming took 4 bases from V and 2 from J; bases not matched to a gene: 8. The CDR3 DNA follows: TGCGCCAGCAGTGGCCGCACTAGCGAGACCTACGAGCAGTACTTC. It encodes CASSGRTSETYEQYF.

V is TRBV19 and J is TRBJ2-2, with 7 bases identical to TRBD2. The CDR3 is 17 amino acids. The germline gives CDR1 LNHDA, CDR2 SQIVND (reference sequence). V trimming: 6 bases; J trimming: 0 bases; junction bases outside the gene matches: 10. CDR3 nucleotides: TGTGCCAGTAGATCCCTAGCGGAGTTTTCGAACACCGGGGAGCTGTTTTTT. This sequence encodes CASRSLAEFSNTGELFF.

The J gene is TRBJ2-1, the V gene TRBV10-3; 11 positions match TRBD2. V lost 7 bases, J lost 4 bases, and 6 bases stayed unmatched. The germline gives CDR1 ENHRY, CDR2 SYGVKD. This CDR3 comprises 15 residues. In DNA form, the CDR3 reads TGTGCCATCACCGACCTAGCGGGAGGATACAATGAGCAGTTCTTC. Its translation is CAITDLAGGYNEQFF.

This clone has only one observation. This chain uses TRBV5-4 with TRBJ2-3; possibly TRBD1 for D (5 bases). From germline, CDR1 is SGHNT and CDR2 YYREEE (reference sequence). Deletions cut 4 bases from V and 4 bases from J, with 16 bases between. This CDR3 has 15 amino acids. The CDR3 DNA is TGTGCCAGCAGCCCCCGGTCAGGGTACCCAGATACGCAGTATTTT. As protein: CASSPRSGYPDTQYF.

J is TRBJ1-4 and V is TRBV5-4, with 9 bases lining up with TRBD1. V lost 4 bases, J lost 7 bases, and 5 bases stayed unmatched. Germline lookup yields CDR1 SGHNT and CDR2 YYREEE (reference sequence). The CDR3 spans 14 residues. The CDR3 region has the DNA TGTGCCAGCAGCATCGGGACAGGGCGTGAAAAACTGTTTTTT. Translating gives CASSIGTGREKLFF.

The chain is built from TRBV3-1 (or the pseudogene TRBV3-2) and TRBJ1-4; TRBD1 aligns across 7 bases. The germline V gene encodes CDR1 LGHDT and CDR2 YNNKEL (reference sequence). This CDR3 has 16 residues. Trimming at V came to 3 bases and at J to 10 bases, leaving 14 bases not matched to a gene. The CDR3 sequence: CASSHTGTDPPGKLFF. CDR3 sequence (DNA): TGTGCCAGCAGCCATACCGGGACAGATCCTCCGGGAAAACTGTTTTTT.

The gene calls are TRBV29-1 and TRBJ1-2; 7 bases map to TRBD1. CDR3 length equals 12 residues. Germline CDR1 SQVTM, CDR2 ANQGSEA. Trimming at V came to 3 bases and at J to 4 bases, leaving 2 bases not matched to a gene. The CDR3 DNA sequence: TGCAGCGTTGACGCAGGGGGCTATGGCTACACCTTC. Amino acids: CSVDAGGYGYTF.

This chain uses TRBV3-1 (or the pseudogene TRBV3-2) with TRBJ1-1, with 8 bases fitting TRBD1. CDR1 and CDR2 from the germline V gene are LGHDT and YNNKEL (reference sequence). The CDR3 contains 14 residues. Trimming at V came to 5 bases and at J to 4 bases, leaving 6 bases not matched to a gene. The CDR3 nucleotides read TGTGCCAGCAGCGCCCAAGACAGGGGCACTGAAGCTTTCTTT. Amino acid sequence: CASSAQDRGTEAFF.

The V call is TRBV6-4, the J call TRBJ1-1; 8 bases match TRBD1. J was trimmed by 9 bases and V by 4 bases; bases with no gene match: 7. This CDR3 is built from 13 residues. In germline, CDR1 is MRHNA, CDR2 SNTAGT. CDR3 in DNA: TGTGCCAGCAGTGTGGACAGGGCAGCTAAAGCTTTCTTT. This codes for CASSVDRAAKAFF.

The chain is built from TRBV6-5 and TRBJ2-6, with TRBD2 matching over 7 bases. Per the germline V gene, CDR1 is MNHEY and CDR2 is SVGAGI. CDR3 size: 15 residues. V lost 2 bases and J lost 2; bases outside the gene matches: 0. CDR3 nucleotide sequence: TGTGCCAGCAGTTACGGGGGGGCTGGGGCCAACGTCCTGACTTTC. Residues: CASSYGGAGANVLTF.

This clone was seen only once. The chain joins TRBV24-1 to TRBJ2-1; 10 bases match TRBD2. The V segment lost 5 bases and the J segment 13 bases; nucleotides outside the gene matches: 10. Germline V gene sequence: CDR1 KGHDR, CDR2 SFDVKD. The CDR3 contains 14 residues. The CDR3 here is CATSAKTAGGSQFF. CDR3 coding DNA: TGTGCCACCAGTGCAAAAACAGCGGGAGGGTCACAGTTCTTC.

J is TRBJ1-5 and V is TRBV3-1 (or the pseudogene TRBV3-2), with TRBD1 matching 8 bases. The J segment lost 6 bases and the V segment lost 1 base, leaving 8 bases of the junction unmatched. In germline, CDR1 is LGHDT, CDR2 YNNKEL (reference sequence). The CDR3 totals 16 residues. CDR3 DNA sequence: TGTGCCAGCAGCCAAGGGACAGGGTGGGCAGGTCAGCCCCAGCATTTT. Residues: CASSQGTGWAGQPQHF.

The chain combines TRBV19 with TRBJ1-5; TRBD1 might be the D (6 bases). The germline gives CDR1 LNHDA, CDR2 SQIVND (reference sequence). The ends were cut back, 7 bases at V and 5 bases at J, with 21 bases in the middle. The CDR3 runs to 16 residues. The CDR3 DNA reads TGTGCCAGTACGTCGAAGGACAGAGGGGTGGATCAGCCCCAGCATTTT. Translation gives CASTSKDRGVDQPQHF.

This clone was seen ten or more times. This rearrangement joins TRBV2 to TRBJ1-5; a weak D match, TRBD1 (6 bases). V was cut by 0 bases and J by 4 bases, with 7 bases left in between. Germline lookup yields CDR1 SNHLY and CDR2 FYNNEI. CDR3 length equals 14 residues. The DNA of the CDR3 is TGTGCCAGCAGTGAAGCGAGGGGGAATCAGCCCCAGCATTTT. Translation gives CASSEARGNQPQHF.

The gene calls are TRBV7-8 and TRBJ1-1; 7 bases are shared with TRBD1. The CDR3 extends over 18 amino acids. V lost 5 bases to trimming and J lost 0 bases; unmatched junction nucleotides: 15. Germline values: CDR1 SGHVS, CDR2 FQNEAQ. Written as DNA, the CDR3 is TGTGCCAGCAGCCCCCTACCGAGGGGGCTGGGGATGAACACTGAAGCTTTCTTT. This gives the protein CASSPLPRGLGMNTEAFF.

CDR3 protein: CASSRQGRVVGTEAFF. CDR3 DNA: TGTGCCAGCAGTCGCCAGGGGAGAGTAGTGGGCACTGAAGCTTTCTTT. The genes are TRBV2 and TRBJ1-1; perhaps TRBD1 as D (6 bases). Germline CDR1 and CDR2: SNHLY and FYNNEI. The CDR3 loop spans 16 amino acids. Trimming left V 5 bases short and J 4 bases short, with 20 bases between.

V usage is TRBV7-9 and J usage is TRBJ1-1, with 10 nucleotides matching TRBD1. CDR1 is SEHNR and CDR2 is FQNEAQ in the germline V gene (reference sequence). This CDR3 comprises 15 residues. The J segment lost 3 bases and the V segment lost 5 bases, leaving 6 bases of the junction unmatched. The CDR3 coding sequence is TGTGCCAGCAGCAAGGGTGGGACAGGGGACACTGAAGCTTTCTTT. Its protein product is CASSKGGTGDTEAFF.

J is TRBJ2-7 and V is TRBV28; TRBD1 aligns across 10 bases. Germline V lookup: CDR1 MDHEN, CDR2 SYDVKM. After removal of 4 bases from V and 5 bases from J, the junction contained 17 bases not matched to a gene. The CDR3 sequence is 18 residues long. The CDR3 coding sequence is TGTGCCAGCAGTTCTATACAAACCCCGGGACAGGGGTTCCACGAGCAGTACTTC. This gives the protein CASSSIQTPGQGFHEQYF.

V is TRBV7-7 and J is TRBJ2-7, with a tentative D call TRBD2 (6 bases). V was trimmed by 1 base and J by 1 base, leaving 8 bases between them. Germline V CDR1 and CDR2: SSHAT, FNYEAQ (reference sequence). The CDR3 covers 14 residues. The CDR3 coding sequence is TGTGCCAGCAGCTTAGACCGGGAGTCCTACGAGCAGTACTTC. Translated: CASSLDRESYEQYF. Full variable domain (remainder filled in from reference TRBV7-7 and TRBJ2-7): GAGVSQSPRYKVTKRGQDVTLRCDPISSHATLYWYQQALGQGPEFLTYFNYEAQPDKSGLPSDRFSAERPEGSISTLTIQRTEQRDSAMYRCASSLDRESYEQYFGPGTRLTVT.

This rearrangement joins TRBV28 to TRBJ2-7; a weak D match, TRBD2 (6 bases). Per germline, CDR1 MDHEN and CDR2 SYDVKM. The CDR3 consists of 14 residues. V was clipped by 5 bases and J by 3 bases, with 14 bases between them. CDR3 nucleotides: TGTGCCAGCAGTACCGTGGGACTTGACTACGAGCAGTACTTC. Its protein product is CASSTVGLDYEQYF.

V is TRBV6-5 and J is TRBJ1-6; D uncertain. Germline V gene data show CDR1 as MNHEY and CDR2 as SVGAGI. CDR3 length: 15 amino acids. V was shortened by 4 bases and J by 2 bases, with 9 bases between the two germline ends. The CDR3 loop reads CASSFVATYNSPLHF. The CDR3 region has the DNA TGTGCCAGCAGTTTCGTGGCCACCTATAATTCACCCCTCCACTTT.

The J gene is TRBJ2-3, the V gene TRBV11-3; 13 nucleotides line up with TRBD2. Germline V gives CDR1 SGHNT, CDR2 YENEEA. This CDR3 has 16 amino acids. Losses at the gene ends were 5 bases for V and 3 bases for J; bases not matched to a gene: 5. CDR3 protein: CASSPRTSGGTDTQYF. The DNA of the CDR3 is TGTGCCAGCAGCCCGAGGACTAGCGGGGGAACAGATACGCAGTATTTT.

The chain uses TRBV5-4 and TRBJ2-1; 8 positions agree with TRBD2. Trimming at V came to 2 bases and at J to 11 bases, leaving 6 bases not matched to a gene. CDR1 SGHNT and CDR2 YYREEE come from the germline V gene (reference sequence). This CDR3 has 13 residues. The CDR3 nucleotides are TGTGCCAGCAGCTTTACCACGGGGGGGCAGCAGTTCTTC. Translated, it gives CASSFTTGGQQFF.

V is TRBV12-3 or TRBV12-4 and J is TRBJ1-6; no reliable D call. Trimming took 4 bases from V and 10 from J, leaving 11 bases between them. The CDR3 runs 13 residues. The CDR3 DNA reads TGTGCCAGCAGTTCCCTAAGAGGGTCACCCCTCCACTTT. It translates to CASSSLRGSPLHF.

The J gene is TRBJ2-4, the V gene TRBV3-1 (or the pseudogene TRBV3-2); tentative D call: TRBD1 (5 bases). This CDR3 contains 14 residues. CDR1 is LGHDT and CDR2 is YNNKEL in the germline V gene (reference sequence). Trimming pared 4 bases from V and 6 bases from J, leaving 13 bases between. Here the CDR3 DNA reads TGTGCCAGCAGCCCGCAGGGTGTCAGAAACATTCAGTACTTC. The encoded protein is CASSPQGVRNIQYF.

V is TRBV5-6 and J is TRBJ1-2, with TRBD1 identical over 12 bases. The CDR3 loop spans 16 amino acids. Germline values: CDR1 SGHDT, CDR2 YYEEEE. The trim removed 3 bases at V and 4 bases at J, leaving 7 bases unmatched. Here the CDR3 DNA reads TGTGCCAGCAGCTCCGGGACAGGGGGCTCTAGCTATGGCTACACCTTC. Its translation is CASSSGTGGSSYGYTF.

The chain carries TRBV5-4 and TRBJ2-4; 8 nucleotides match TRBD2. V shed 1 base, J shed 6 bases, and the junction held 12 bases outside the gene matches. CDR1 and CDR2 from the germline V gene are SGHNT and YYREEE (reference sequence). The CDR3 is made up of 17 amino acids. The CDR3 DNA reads TGTGCCAGCAGCTTGTTGAGTGCGGGGGGCGGATCAAACATTCAGTACTTC. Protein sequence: CASSLLSAGGGSNIQYF.